The present entry profiles one T cell receptor beta chain with its context. The data originate from a study of OX40 agonist ivuxolimab in advanced cancers. Turning to the study itself: The diagnoses of dose-escalation patients were hepatocellular carcinoma, melanoma, renal cell or head and neck cancer. A male proportion of over 75% was recorded, with mean age about 62 years and range 23 to 79.

The CDR3 sequence is 15 residues long. J lost 6 bases, V lost 3 bases, and 6 bases had no gene match. In germline, CDR1 is GTSNPN, CDR2 SVGIG (reference sequence). TCRdb's table, derived via immunoSEQ multiplex PCR, lists solely in-frame clones and lacks some. The sample yields around 58,000 clones, about 90% seen once. The sample here was CD4+ or CD8+ T cells sorted from blood, taken in a trial of the OX40 agonist ivuxolimab. This TCR was sampled from an adult with an advanced solid tumor such as melanoma, head and neck, liver or kidney cancer. J is TRBJ1-5 and V is TRBV30, with 12 positions matching TRBD1. The CDR3 nucleotides are TGTGCCTGGAGGGGACAGGGGGCTGCGGGTCAGCCCCAGCATTTT. Translating it yields CAWRGQGAAGQPQHF. Drawing the rest from reference TRBV30 and TRBJ1-5, the complete variable domain is SQTIHQWPATLVQPVGSPLSLECTVEGTSNPNLYWYRQAAGRGLQLLFYSVGIGQISSEVPQNLSASRPQDRQFILSSKKLLLSDSGFYLCAWRGQGAAGQPQHFGDGTRLSIL.